A selection of T cell receptor beta chains follows, all from one sample in a study of beta chain features in type 1 diabetes. Libraries were prepared by immunoSEQ multiplex PCR; TCRdb keeps only in-frame clonotypes and omits some of them. The sample includes roughly 180,000 clones, about 13% seen only once; the top ten take around 0.63%. The material sequenced was central memory CD4+ T cells from blood. The receptors stem from a woman aged 18-35 years in good health. CDR3s include the opening cysteine and the closing phenylalanine or tryptophan. Fields, in order: clone size, D gene, J gene, V gene, CDR3 DNA, CDR3 protein. D genes are given only for firm matches. Not all rows give a size; the values are once, few, many and, for expanded clones, a class.

- | - | TRBJ2-1 | TRBV15 | TGTGCCACCAGCATATCAGCGGGTTCCTACAATGAGCAGTTCTTC | CATSISAGSYNEQFF
few | - | TRBJ2-3 | TRBV5-4 | TGTGCCAGCAGTTCTTACACAGATACGCAGTATTTT | CASSSYTDTQYF
few | TRBD2 | TRBJ2-7 | TRBV27 | TGTGCCAGCAGTTCCCGGCTAGTTTGGCAGACTAGCGGGACGGACGAGCAGTACTTC | CASSSRLVWQTSGTDEQYF
many | TRBD1 | TRBJ2-1 | TRBV11-1 | TGTGCCAGCGGATCACAGGGGAGCTCCTACAATGAGCAGTTCTTC | CASGSQGSSYNEQFF
- | TRBD1 | TRBJ1-4 | TRBV7-9 | TGTGCCAGCAGTTTACAGGGGGCGCGGGAAAAACTGTTTTTT | CASSLQGAREKLFF
few | TRBD2 | TRBJ2-3 | TRBV28 | TGTGCCAGCAGGGGAGGGGATACGCAGTATTTT | CASRGGDTQYF
few | - | TRBJ2-7 | TRBV30 | TGTGCCTGGAGGGACTACTCCTACGAGCAGTACTTC | CAWRDYSYEQYF
- | - | TRBJ2-3 | TRBV2 | TGTGCCAGCTCGTTCACAGATACGCAGTATTTT | CASSFTDTQYF
few | - | TRBJ2-5 | TRBV18 | TGTGCCAGCTCACCACCCTCGAGTAAATGGGAGACCCAGTACTTC | CASSPPSSKWETQYF
few | TRBD2 | TRBJ2-1 | TRBV4-2 | TGTGCCAGCAGCCAAGGCCAAGCGGGAGGGCCAAACAATGAGCAGTTCTTC | CASSQGQAGGPNNEQFF
- | TRBD2 | TRBJ2-3 | TRBV5-1 | TGCGCCAGCCGCATTAAGGCGGGAGGGACTACAGATACGCAGTATTTT | CASRIKAGGTTDTQYF
- | TRBD2 | TRBJ2-7 | TRBV28 | TGTGCCAGCGGCTCCGGGACTAGAGCCCCCCCCGAGCAGTACTTC | CASGSGTRAPPEQYF
many | - | TRBJ1-2 | TRBV30 | TGTGCCTGGAGTGTACTGGGGGGCTATGGCTACACCTTC | CAWSVLGGYGYTF
many | - | TRBJ2-6 | TRBV5-6 | TGTGCCAGCAGCCCGGCTCGAAGGCAGGGTGTATCTGGGGCCAACGTCCTGACTTTC | CASSPARRQGVSGANVLTF
- | TRBD2 | TRBJ2-7 | TRBV2 | TGTGCCGGACTGACGACGAGGGGAGGGTTC | CAGLTTRGGF
few | TRBD1 | TRBJ1-2 | TRBV30 | TGTGCCTGGAGTGTATTGGGGCAGGGGGCGGGAGGCTACACCTTC | CAWSVLGQGAGGYTF
- | TRBD2 | TRBJ2-7 | TRBV28 | TGTGCCAGCCAGCGGGGCTCCTACGAGCAGTACTTC | CASQRGSYEQYF
- | - | TRBJ2-5 | TRBV6-1 | TGTGCCACCATTAGCGGAGCCCAAGAGACCCAGTACTTC | CATISGAQETQYF
few | - | TRBJ2-7 | TRBV7-9 | TGTGCCAGCAGACCACCCAGACCGGAGGTACAGCAGTACTTC | CASRPPRPEVQQYF
- | - | TRBJ2-5 | TRBV5-1 | TGCGCCAGCAGCTTCGAACAGGGAAGCGGAGAGACCCAGTACTTC | CASSFEQGSGETQYF
medium-sized | TRBD2 | TRBJ2-2 | TRBV7-2 | TGTGCCAGCAGCCGGGAGCGGGAGCGTGGCGGGGAGCTGTTTTTT | CASSRERERGGELFF
- | - | TRBJ1-1 | TRBV5-1 | TGCGCCAGCAGCTTGGTCGTGAACACTGAAGCTTTCTTT | CASSLVVNTEAFF
few | TRBD2 | TRBJ2-7 | TRBV30 | TGTGCCTGGAGTCGCGGCGGGAGGGCCTACGAGCAGTACTTC | CAWSRGGRAYEQYF
- | - | TRBJ1-1 | TRBV9 | TGTGCCAGCAGCCGGCAGGAGGGCACTGAAGCTTTCTTT | CASSRQEGTEAFF
few | TRBD1 | TRBJ2-5 | TRBV19 | TGTGCCAGTAGCCAACGGACAGGGGAAGTGAGAGAGACCCAGTACTTC | CASSQRTGEVRETQYF
- | - | TRBJ2-1 | TRBV19 | TGTGCCACCCAAGGGGCGTACGAGCAGTTCTTC | CATQGAYEQFF
few | - | TRBJ1-1 | TRBV6-5 | TGTGCCAGCAGTTACTCCAGCAAGGCGGGTGCGTGGTTCTTT | CASSYSSKAGAWFF
few | - | TRBJ2-5 | TRBV5-1 | TGCGCCAGCAGCCCTCAAACGACTAGTAGGGAGACCCAGTACTTC | CASSPQTTSRETQYF
- | - | TRBJ1-1 | TRBV4-3 | TGCGCCAGCAGCCGGGGGCACACTGAAGCTTTCTTT | CASSRGHTEAFF
few | TRBD2 | TRBJ2-2 | TRBV7-2 | TGTGCCAGCAGCTCGGGACTAGCGGGGACCGGGGAGCTGTTTTTT | CASSSGLAGTGELFF
few | - | TRBJ1-4 | TRBV4-3 | TGCGCCAGCAGCCAAGGAGGAGTTGGAGAAAAACTGTTTTTT | CASSQGGVGEKLFF
few | - | TRBJ2-7 | TRBV6-6 | TGTGCCAGCAGTTACTCGGCAGGGGGGATCTACGAGCAGTACTTC | CASSYSAGGIYEQYF
- | TRBD2 | TRBJ2-3 | TRBV30 | TGTGCCTGGAGTGTGCTGGGGAGGGCCTCTGATACGCAGTATTTT | CAWSVLGRASDTQYF
few | - | TRBJ2-7 | TRBV28 | TGTGCCAGCAGTTTAAGCGGGCGCCCTCGCGAGCAGTACTTC | CASSLSGRPREQYF
few | TRBD2 | TRBJ2-7 | TRBV29-1 | TGCAGCGTAGCCGGACTAGTGGGCCCCTACGAGCAGTACTTC | CSVAGLVGPYEQYF
- | - | TRBJ2-4 | TRBV27 | TGTGCCAGCAGTTTCGGCCAGGGTCCTTCCATTCAGTACTTC | CASSFGQGPSIQYF
few | - | TRBJ2-1 | TRBV1 | TGCACCAGCAGCCACCCCGTTCAGACTAGCGGCAATGAGCAGTTCTTC | CTSSHPVQTSGNEQFF
few | TRBD1 | TRBJ1-2 | TRBV9 | TGTGCCAGCAGCAGACGACAGGGGGATGGCTACACCTTC | CASSRRQGDGYTF
few | TRBD2 | TRBJ2-3 | TRBV28 | TGTGCCAGCAGTTTGACCAGCGGGAGGCTTAACACAGATACGCAGTATTTT | CASSLTSGRLNTDTQYF
- | - | TRBJ2-5 | TRBV19 | TGTGCCAGTAGTGCCAGACAACAGACCCAGTACTTC | CASSARQQTQYF
- | TRBD1 | TRBJ2-7 | TRBV28 | TGTGCCAGCAGACAGGGGTCCGAGCAGTACTTC | CASRQGSEQYF
few | TRBD1 | TRBJ2-2 | TRBV15 | TGTGCCACCAGCACTGAACAGGGGGCCACCGGGGAGCTGTTTTTT | CATSTEQGATGELFF
- | TRBD1 | TRBJ2-1 | TRBV7-8 | TGTGCCAGCAGCTTTTCGAGACAGGGGGCAAAGAATGAGCAGTTCTTC | CASSFSRQGAKNEQFF
- | TRBD2 | TRBJ2-1 | TRBV13 | TGTGCCAGCAAAGCGGGAGGTTACAATGAGCAGTTCTTC | CASKAGGYNEQFF
- | - | TRBJ1-3 | TRBV30 | TGTGCCTGGAGTGTATGGACTAACTCTGGAAACACCATATATTTT | CAWSVWTNSGNTIYF
few | - | TRBJ2-7 | TRBV7-9 | TGTGCCAGCAGGCACGGGTCCGGACAAACGAGTGAGCAGTACTTC | CASRHGSGQTSEQYF
few | - | TRBJ2-7 | TRBV29-1 | TGCAGCGTTGTTCACAGTTCGGCCTACGAGCAGTACTTC | CSVVHSSAYEQYF
few | - | TRBJ2-3 | TRBV27 | TGTGCCAGCAGTCCCAACTTAGCAGATACGCAGTATTTT | CASSPNLADTQYF
- | TRBD1 | TRBJ1-5 | TRBV29-1 | TGCAGCGTTGGTCGACAGGGGGCTAGCAATCAGCCCCAGCATTTT | CSVGRQGASNQPQHF
- | - | TRBJ2-3 | TRBV7-2 | TGTGCCAGAGGCGGGGCGGGCGGAACCACAGATACGCAGTATTTT | CARGGAGGTTDTQYF
- | TRBD2 | TRBJ2-5 | TRBV29-1 | TGCAGCGCCGGGGGGAGCAATGTGGTAATAGGGACCCAGTACTTC | CSAGGSNVVIGTQYF
few | - | TRBJ1-1 | TRBV20-1 | TGCGGGGAGGGCCTGCACACTGAAGCTTTCTTT | CGEGLHTEAFF
few | TRBD2 | TRBJ2-7 | TRBV5-1 | TGCGCCAGCAGCTTGGTGGAGGGAGGGCAGTACGAGCAGTACTTC | CASSLVEGGQYEQYF